This TCR beta chain originates from a study of T cells after yellow fever vaccination. Study-level points and caveats: The secondary response peaked faster, at day 5 versus 15, but was weaker. Abundant clonotypes from the bulk population could have been carried over as contaminants into FACS-sorted repertoires. The study re-detected most primary-vaccination clones after the booster (roughly 96% CD4, roughly 91% CD8).

V was clipped by 5 bases and J by 0 bases, with 8 bases between them. There are 13 residues in the CDR3. Germline V lookup: CDR1 SGHVS, CDR2 FQNEAQ. This clonotype has a count of ten or more. Its antigen is unidentified. Via MiXCR, TCRdb re-called the 5' RACE reads, giving one row per CDR3 protein. Among approximately 69,000 distinct CDR3 sequences listed, approximately 5% were seen once. This specimen consisted of CD4+ T cells sorted from PBMCs, obtained around 15 days after the first yellow fever vaccination. This receptor was obtained from a man aged 18-30 years who received the YFV17D yellow fever vaccine. V gene TRBV7-8 combines with J gene TRBJ2-7; the D gene could be TRBD1 or TRBD2 (5 bases each). The CDR3: CASSEGPSYEQYF. The CDR3, as DNA: TGTGCCAGCAGCGAGGGACCCTCCTACGAGCAGTACTTC.